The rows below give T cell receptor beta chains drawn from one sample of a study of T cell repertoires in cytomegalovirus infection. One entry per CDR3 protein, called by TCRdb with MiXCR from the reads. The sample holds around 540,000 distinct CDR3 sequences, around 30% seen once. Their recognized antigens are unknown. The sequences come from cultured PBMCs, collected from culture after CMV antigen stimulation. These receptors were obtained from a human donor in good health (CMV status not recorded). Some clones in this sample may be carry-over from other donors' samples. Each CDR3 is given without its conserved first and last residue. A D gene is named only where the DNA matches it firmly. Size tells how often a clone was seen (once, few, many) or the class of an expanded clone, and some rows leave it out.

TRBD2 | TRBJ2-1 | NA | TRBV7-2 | ASSPISGSSYNEQF
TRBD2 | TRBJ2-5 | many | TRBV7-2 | ASSLFSGRGQETQY
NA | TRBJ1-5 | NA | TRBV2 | ASSVSSGDQPQH
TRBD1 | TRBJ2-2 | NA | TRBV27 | ASSRRQGNTGELF
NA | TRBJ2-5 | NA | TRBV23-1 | ASSQAVPTAGRETQY
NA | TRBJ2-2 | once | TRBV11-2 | ASSPGGGRNTGELF
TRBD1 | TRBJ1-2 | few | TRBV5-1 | ASSTGQVLGGGYT
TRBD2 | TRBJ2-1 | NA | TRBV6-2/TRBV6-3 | ASSSAGTSRGNEQF
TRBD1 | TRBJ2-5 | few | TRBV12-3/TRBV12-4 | ASSTDRGWGETQY
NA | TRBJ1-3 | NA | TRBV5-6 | ASSLWTYFSGNTIY
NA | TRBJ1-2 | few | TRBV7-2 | ASSGPGGAGGYT
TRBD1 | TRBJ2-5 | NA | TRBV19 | ASSTTGTGETQY